This T cell receptor (beta chain) was found in a study of blood T cell repertoires in COVID-19 (dated by TCRdb to 2020 to 2022). Study-level background: Samples from collaborators originated in the United States, Italy and Spain and spanned both the acute and convalescent phases of COVID-19. The prospective study material was composed of cDNA or gDNA derived from T cells, B-cell-depleted T cells, or PBMCs. The dataset comprised deeply sampled blood TCRbeta repertoires from subjects exposed to, actively infected with, or recovered from COVID-19. The repertoires were made available in a free public database intended to serve as a resource for research on the immune response to SARS-CoV-2. The samples were drawn from two sources: the first 160 participants of the ongoing ImmuneRACE study, and some 1,300 subjects contributed by 6 global collaborators. Sample metadata almost always included a de-identified subject ID, COVID-19 status, age in years and sex. Where available, HLA class I and class II types were taken from metadata supplied by the sample provider and were not determined by assay-based typing.

Results and caveats for the whole study, not just this receptor: Clinical and demographic metadata were provided uncurated, with the amount varying by source and participant.

Spanning cysteine to phenylalanine, the CDR3 consists of 14 amino acids. CDR3 DNA is the only sequence kept; it has 42 bases, read in frame from the first base. Per the germline V gene (reference sequence), SEHNR is the CDR1 and FQNEAQ is the CDR2. Trimming costs V 3 bases and J 1 base, and their ends lie 8 bases apart. Of note for this clone: No antigen is known for it. No much larger clone exists at a distance of one base, and base qualities are not known.

The immunoSEQ Assay, a bias-controlled multiplex PCR, was used to amplify TCRbeta CDR3 regions from genomic DNA. The study's own analysis went as follows. The number of nucleated cells in each sample was estimated from the amplification of reference gene primers within the assay. Sequence reads were collapsed and filtered to measure the absolute abundance of every unique TCRbeta CDR3 rearrangement. For each sample, productive Simpson clonality was calculated as the square root of Simpson's diversity index over productive rearrangements. Entries here come from immuneACCESS through TCRdb and include only in-frame sequences with V and J called. Some clones fail to appear in such tables; in the studies checked, an unresolved V gene covers under half of the shortfall, and the cause of the remainder is unknown. The D gene and trimming were derived from the DNA, and the V and J assignments and clone size from that table. Here the sample has roughly 290,000 clones; around 85% occur a single time. The ten largest clones take up roughly 4% of the sample.

Participants in the prospective study were aged about 18 to 95 years, lived in 24 United States geographic areas, and enrolled through a virtual design. In the prospective study, cohorts were assigned on the basis of participant-reported clinical history obtained from a screening survey and a study questionnaire. For ImmuneRACE Cohort 3, a participant was defined as recovered based on two consecutive negative NP/OP PCR tests, clearance by a healthcare professional, or resolution of symptoms. Each participant in the prospective study had whole blood, serum and a nasopharyngeal or oropharyngeal swab collected by mobile phlebotomists. Participants in the prospective study had the option to provide additional blood draws and questionnaires over a roughly 2-month period. Blood samples from the prospective study were shipped frozen or at room temperature prior to DNA extraction.

This chain joins TRBV7-9 to TRBJ2-3, with the identity of the D gene unclear. This TCR came from a woman aged 25 to 39 who had recovered from COVID-19. Sequenced input: PBMCs or T cells enriched from blood (not recorded which). The nucleotide sequence is given as TGTGCCAGCAGCTTTGAGAGCGGCACAGATACGCAGTATTTT. It codes for CASSFESGTDTQYF.